This record looks at one T cell receptor beta chain sequence and its context. Its cognate antigen is unknown. The data belong to a study of T cell responses to AZD1222 COVID-19 vaccine. The study, taken as a whole, reports: Clonal diversity was possibly underestimated, and white British individuals and females predominated among donors. Reportedly, nearly half of unique spike TCRs recognized epitopes outside B.1.351/B.1.1.7 mutations. Spike-spanning, vaccine-associated CD4 TCRs were dominant at 160-218 and 743-854.

Pooling covered second doses at about 4 or about 12 weeks. CDR3 length equals 16 residues. The germline V and J ends were trimmed by 5 bases and 6 bases, with 20 bases remaining between them. Germline CDR1 LNHDA, CDR2 SQIVND (reference sequence). Here immunoSEQ multiplex PCR was the method, and the copy in TCRdb shows in-frame clones only, minus some. The sample includes 90,000 to 120,000 clones, about 89% seen only once; the top ten take around 5.9%. Here the sequenced sample was peripheral blood, taken 28 days after the second AZD1222 dose. The chain is built from TRBV19 and TRBJ2-1; D is undetermined. This TCR was sampled from an adult who received the AZD1222 COVID-19 vaccine. CDR3 nucleotides: TGTGCCAGTAGTTCCGACCGGGTCTTGATGACCAATGAGCAGTTCTTC. Protein: CASSSDRVLMTNEQFF.